Below, one TCR beta chain is given with its context. The data are from a study of lymphopenia after photon versus proton radiotherapy. Assay: immunoSEQ multiplex PCR; the TCRdb copy retains only in-frame clones and omits some. The data hold around 55,000 clones, with approximately 88% observed a single time. J gave up 5 bases and V 6 bases, and 8 bases lay outside the gene matches. The CDR3 totals 14 residues. Per germline, CDR1 SNHLY and CDR2 FYNNEI. Material: peripheral blood, obtained from a patient treated with proton-based radiotherapy. The receptor's source is a man aged 55 to 69 with pancreatic cancer. The J gene is TRBJ2-7, the V gene TRBV2, with TRBD1 identical over 9 bases. As DNA, the CDR3 is TGTGCCAGCAGGTTACAGGGGGCTAGGAACGAGCAGTACTTC. Translating it yields CASRLQGARNEQYF.